The clone carrying this TCR beta chain appeared a few times. As yet, its antigen is unknown. The sample originates from a study of CD8 T cells in ankylosing spondylitis. Study-wide findings and caveats: There was a TCR beta motif, made of several highly homologous variants, that appeared characteristic of ankylosing spondylitis blood.

TCRdb reanalysed the 5' RACE reads using MiXCR and keeps one entry per CDR3 protein. The sample has around 890,000 distinct CDR3 sequences, 12% seen once. The CDR3 covers 15 residues. V gave up 1 base and J gave up 6 bases; unmatched junction bases: 3. Germline CDR1 and CDR2: SEHNR and FQNEAQ (reference sequence). What was sequenced was blood, either unsorted or a sorted T cell fraction (not recorded which). V usage is TRBV7-9 and J usage is TRBJ1-6; 7 bases are shared with TRBD1. This clonotype was sampled from a male donor with ankylosing spondylitis. CDR3 amino acids: CASSLDRGFNSPLHF. The CDR3 DNA sequence: TGTGCCAGCAGCTTAGACAGGGGCTTTAATTCACCCCTCCACTTT. Together with reference TRBV7-9 and TRBJ1-6, the CDR3 gives the full variable domain: DTGVSQNPRHKITKRGQNVTFRCDPISEHNRLYWYRQTLGQGPEFLTYFQNEAQLEKSRLLSDRFSAERPKGSFSTLEIQRTEQGDSAMYLCASSLDRGFNSPLHFGNGTRLTVT.